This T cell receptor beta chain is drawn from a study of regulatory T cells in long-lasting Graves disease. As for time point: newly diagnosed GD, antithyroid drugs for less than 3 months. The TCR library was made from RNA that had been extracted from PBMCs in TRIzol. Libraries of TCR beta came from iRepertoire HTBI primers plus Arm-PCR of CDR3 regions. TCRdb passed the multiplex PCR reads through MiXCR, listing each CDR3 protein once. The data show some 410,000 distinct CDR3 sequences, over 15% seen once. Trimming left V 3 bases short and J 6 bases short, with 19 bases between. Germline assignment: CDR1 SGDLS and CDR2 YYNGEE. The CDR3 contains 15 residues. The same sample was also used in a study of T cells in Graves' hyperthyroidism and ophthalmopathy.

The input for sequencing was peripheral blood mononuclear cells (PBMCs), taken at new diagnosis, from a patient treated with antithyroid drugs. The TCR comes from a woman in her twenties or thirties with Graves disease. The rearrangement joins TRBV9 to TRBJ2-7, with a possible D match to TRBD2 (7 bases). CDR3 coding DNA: TGTGCCAGCAGCGCCCATAGGGGGGGAGGTGGCGAGCAGTACTTC. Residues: CASSAHRGGGGEQYF.